The entry below gives a single TCR beta chain sequence along with its context. TCRdb processed the RT-PCR reads anew with MiXCR; each CDR3 protein has one entry. The sample contains approximately 720,000 distinct CDR3 sequences, approximately 15% of which appear only once. The V and J ends lost 4 bases and 0 bases respectively, with 22 bases between them. The CDR3 runs 19 residues. Germline values: CDR1 SQVTM, CDR2 ANQGSEA. The material sequenced was memory CD4+ T cells from blood. The chain combines TRBV29-1 with TRBJ2-6; a possible D gene is TRBD2 (6 bases). This clonotype was obtained from a female donor in good health, serving as a healthy control. The CDR3 bases are TGCAGCGTTGGAGCAGTTTTGGAGGGATGGAGCTCTGGGGCCAACGTCCTGACTTTC. Translation: CSVGAVLEGWSSGANVLTF. The variable domain in full, completed from reference TRBV29-1 and TRBJ2-6, reads SAVISQKPSRDICQRGTSLTIQCQVDSQVTMMFWYRQQPGQSLTLIATANQGSEATYESGFVIDKFPISRPNLTFSTLTVSNMSPEDSSIYLCSVGAVLEGWSSGANVLTFGAGSRLTVL.